These 16 T cell receptor beta chains were all obtained from the same sample, sequenced in a study of T cell changes during pregnancy in multiple sclerosis. Generated by immunoSEQ multiplex PCR, the TCRdb table keeps only in-frame clones and is missing some. Here the sample spans around 120,000 clones, about 89% being singletons. The sequencing used peripheral blood, collected after pregnancy. The receptor source for this set is a female donor with multiple sclerosis, enrolled in a pregnancy study.

The rearrangement links TRBV5-4 to TRBJ1-1, with TRBD1 as a possible D gene (5 bases). The V gene lost 0 bases and the J gene lost 11 bases, with 17 bases spanning the gap. The CDR3 is made up of 14 amino acids. Germline V gives CDR1 SGHNT, CDR2 YYREEE (reference sequence). CDR3 protein: CASSLEQASSVAFF. CDR3 nucleotides: TGTGCCAGCAGCTTGGAACAGGCCTCATCGGTGGCTTTCTTT.

The V and J genes are TRBV15 and TRBJ2-3, with D possibly TRBD1 on 6 matching bases. The CDR3 sequence is 15 residues long. Germline V gives CDR1 LNHNV, CDR2 YYDKDF (reference sequence). With 1 base removed from V and 2 bases from J, the gap between germline ends came to 10 bases. CDR3: CATSRVGTNTDTQYF. For the CDR3, the DNA is TGTGCCACCAGCAGAGTCGGGACAAACACAGATACGCAGTATTTT.

This chain joins TRBV4-1 and TRBJ1-2; 8 nucleotides line up with TRBD1. Germline lookup yields CDR1 MGHRA and CDR2 YSYEKL. This CDR3 has 17 residues. After removal of 0 bases from V and 4 bases from J, the junction contained 10 bases not matched to a gene. The CDR3 bases are TGCGCCAGCAGCCAAGATGAAGGTATCGGGACAGGCTATGGCTACACCTTC. Protein: CASSQDEGIGTGYGYTF.

This clone was detected a few times. The chain couples TRBV2 to TRBJ1-4; D not certain. V gave up 8 bases and J gave up 5 bases, with 3 bases separating them. This CDR3 has 10 amino acids. CDR1 SNHLY and CDR2 FYNNEI come from the germline V gene. This CDR3 reads CASRNEKLFF. The DNA of the CDR3 is TGTGCCAGCCGGAATGAAAAACTGTTTTTT.

V usage is TRBV5-1 and J usage is TRBJ1-2; TRBD1 aligns across 9 bases. The CDR3 has 15 residues. After removal of 4 bases from V and 3 bases from J, the junction contained 7 bases not matched to a gene. Germline V lookup: CDR1 SGHRS, CDR2 YFSETQ. CDR3 sequence: CASSPDRGTDYGYTF. The CDR3 bases are TGCGCCAGCAGCCCGGACAGGGGTACGGACTATGGCTACACCTTC.

The CDR3 loop is CASTPKGDSVEQYF. The CDR3 region has the DNA TGTGCCAGCACCCCGAAGGGGGATTCCGTCGAGCAGTACTTC. The chain recombines TRBV9 with TRBJ2-7, with a tentative D call TRBD1 (6 bases). Germline values: CDR1 SGDLS, CDR2 YYNGEE. This CDR3 is 14 amino acids long. Trimming pared 6 bases from V and 6 bases from J, leaving 19 bases between.

The chain employs TRBV6-1 and TRBJ1-1, with D uncertain. The CDR3 extends over 11 amino acids. V was cut by 3 bases and J by 6 bases, with 5 bases left in between. From germline, CDR1 is MNHNS and CDR2 SASEGT. In DNA, the CDR3 is TGTGCCAGCAGTGATCGGGCTGAAGCTTTCTTT. Protein sequence: CASSDRAEAFF.

V usage is TRBV5-5 and J usage is TRBJ2-1; 12 nucleotides agree with TRBD2. This CDR3 contains 18 residues. The ends lost 0 bases at V and 2 bases at J; junction bases unmatched: 6. Germline CDR1 reads SGHKS; CDR2 reads YYEKEE (reference sequence). CDR3: CASSLVRTSGDTYNEQFF. CDR3 in DNA: TGTGCCAGCAGCTTGGTTAGGACTAGCGGGGACACCTACAATGAGCAGTTCTTC.

The chain combines TRBV25-1 with TRBJ1-5; 8 bases map to TRBD1. The length of the CDR3 is 14 residues. V shed 3 bases and J 7 bases; nucleotides not matched to a gene: 5. Germline V CDR1 and CDR2: MGHDK, SYGVNS. CDR3 DNA sequence: TGTGCCAGCAGTGAGACAGGGGTAGGACAGCCCCAGCATTTT. Translating gives CASSETGVGQPQHF. Full variable domain (missing parts from reference TRBV25-1 and TRBJ1-5): EADIYQTPRYLVIGTGKKITLECSQTMGHDKMYWYQQDPGMELHLIHYSYGVNSTEKGDLSSESTVSRIRTEHFPLTLESARPSHTSQYLCASSETGVGQPQHFGDGTRLSIL.

The genes are TRBV5-4 and TRBJ2-7; TRBD1 is a possible D gene (5 bases). V lost 0 bases, J lost 4 bases, and 17 bases lay in between. The CDR3 extends over 16 amino acids. Germline assignment: CDR1 SGHNT and CDR2 YYREEE (reference sequence). The CDR3 reads CASSLGHQGNIYEQYF. The DNA for the CDR3 is TGTGCCAGCAGCTTGGGCCATCAGGGAAACATTTACGAGCAGTACTTC. The variable domain in full, with the rest retrieved from reference TRBV5-4 and TRBJ2-7, is ETGVTQSPTHLIKTRGQQVTLRCSSQSGHNTVSWYQQALGQGPQFIFQYYREEENGRGNFPPRFSGLQFPNYSSELNVNALELDDSALYLCASSLGHQGNIYEQYFGPGTRLTVT.

V gene TRBV6-1 combines with J gene TRBJ1-2, with 9 bases aligning to TRBD1. The CDR3 runs 15 residues. Trimming at V came to 2 bases and at J to 7 bases, leaving 8 bases not matched to a gene. Germline lookup yields CDR1 MNHNS and CDR2 SASEGT. CDR3 region: CASSEPGQGNVGYTF. CDR3 in DNA: TGTGCCAGCAGTGAACCCGGACAGGGGAACGTTGGCTACACCTTC.

This clone was detected a few times. The V call is TRBV2, the J call TRBJ1-2, with TRBD1 identical over 7 bases. Germline CDR1 reads SNHLY; CDR2 reads FYNNEI. The CDR3 extends over 14 amino acids. Germline trimming cut 9 bases from V and 4 bases from J; bases unmatched to any gene: 11. CDR3 in DNA: TGTGCCAGACGAACTCAGGACAGGATCTATGGCTACACCTTC. Protein product: CARRTQDRIYGYTF.

This clone was seen more than once but under ten times. V is TRBV7-2 and J is TRBJ2-2; perhaps TRBD2 as D (6 bases). The length of the CDR3 is 15 residues. From germline, CDR1 is SGHTA and CDR2 FQGNSA. Trimming removed 5 bases at V and 0 bases at J, with 10 bases between. The CDR3: CASSVGGANTGELFF. The CDR3 coding sequence is TGTGCCAGCAGCGTGGGAGGTGCGAACACCGGGGAGCTGTTTTTT. The full variable domain, rest sourced from reference TRBV7-2 and TRBJ2-2, is GAGVSQSPSNKVTEKGKDVELRCDPISGHTALYWYRQSLGQGLEFLIYFQGNSAPDKSGLPSDRFSAERTGGSVSTLTIQRTQQEDSAVYLCASSVGGANTGELFFGEGSRLTVL.

The chain couples TRBV19 to TRBJ1-2; 11 bases are shared with TRBD1. The trim removed 5 bases at V and 11 bases at J, leaving 10 bases unmatched. This CDR3 contains 14 residues. CDR1 and CDR2 from the germline V gene are LNHDA and SQIVND (reference sequence). The CDR3 nucleotides read TGTGCCAGTAGTCCCAACGGACAGGGGGCCGGGTACACCTTC. Its translation: CASSPNGQGAGYTF.

The chain links TRBV29-1 to TRBJ1-1; no firm D call. This CDR3 spans 14 amino acids. CDR1 is SQVTM and CDR2 is ANQGSEA in the germline V gene. V was clipped by 5 bases and J by 2 bases, with 15 bases between them. CDR3 coding DNA: TGCAGCGTTACCCTGGGAGGAGCTAACACTGAAGCTTTCTTT. Translation: CSVTLGGANTEAFF.

This chain joins TRBV19 and TRBJ1-3, with TRBD1 matching 8 bases. The V and J ends lost 5 bases and 5 bases, in that order; junction bases with no gene match: 2. This CDR3 comprises 13 residues. Per the germline V gene, CDR1 is LNHDA and CDR2 is SQIVND (reference sequence). CDR3 nucleotides: TGTGCCAGTAGTGGACAGGGTAGAAACACCATATATTTT. Its protein is CASSGQGRNTIYF.